The sequence of this TCR beta chain was determined in a study of T cells in Graves' hyperthyroidism and ophthalmopathy. Germline-derived CDR1 and CDR2 are SEHNR and FQNEAQ (reference sequence). The CDR3 extends over 13 amino acids. Of note for this clonotype: At one of its ends the junction is not consistent with the germline gene, which may arise from a read error.

TCR beta CDR3 sequences were amplified from RNA transcripts. RT-PCR in the first round (using the HTBI primer set) targeted the TCR CDR3. TCRdb redid the calling of the multiplex PCR reads with MiXCR, one entry per CDR3 protein. The sample lists about 840,000 distinct CDR3 sequences, about two fifths seen once, with about 9% in the top ten. The receptor comes from a man aged 18 to 30 with Graves' hyperthyroidism. The chain links TRBV7-9 to TRBJ2-5; the D gene is possibly TRBD2 (7 bases). Sequenced sample: blood. The CDR3 reads CASSPTGRETQHF. The CDR3 bases are TGTGCCAGCAGCCCTACAGGGAGGGAGACCCAGCACTTC.